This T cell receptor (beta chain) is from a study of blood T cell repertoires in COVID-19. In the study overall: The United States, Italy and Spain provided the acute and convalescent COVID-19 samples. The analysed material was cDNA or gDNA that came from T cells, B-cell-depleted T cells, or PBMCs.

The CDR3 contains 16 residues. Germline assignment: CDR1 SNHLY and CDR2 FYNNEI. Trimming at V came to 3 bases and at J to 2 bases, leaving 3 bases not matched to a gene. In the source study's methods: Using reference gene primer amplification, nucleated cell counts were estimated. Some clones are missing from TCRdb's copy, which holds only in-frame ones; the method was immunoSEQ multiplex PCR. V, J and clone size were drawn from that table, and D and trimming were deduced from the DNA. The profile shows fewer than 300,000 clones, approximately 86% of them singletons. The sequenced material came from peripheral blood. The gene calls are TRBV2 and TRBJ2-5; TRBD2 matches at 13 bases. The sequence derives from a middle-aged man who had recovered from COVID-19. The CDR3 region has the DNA TGTGCCAGCAGTGAGGGACTAGCGGGGTTTCAAGAGACCCAGTACTTC. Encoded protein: CASSEGLAGFQETQYF.